The 18 T cell receptor beta chains presented below share a single source sample, sequenced in a study of T cell clonality in common variable immunodeficiency. The method was immunoSEQ multiplex PCR; TCRdb's version includes in-frame clones alone and lacks a portion of them. There are approximately 57,000 clones in the sample, none observed a single time. Sequenced sample: peripheral blood mononuclear cells. The receptors were gathered from a person aged 18 to 69 in good health.

This clone occurred many times. The read gets to within 3 residues of the CDR3 end, and the germline J gene fills in the rest. This sequence joins TRBV20-1 and TRBJ2-2, with 11 bases fitting TRBD2. The CDR3 loop spans 17 amino acids. Germline values: CDR1 DFQATT, CDR2 SNEGSKA (reference sequence). Partial CDR3 DNA: TGCAGTGCTAGACCGATGGGGAGAACTAGCGGGGGAGCAGAG. It translates to CSARPMGRTSGGAE. In full, the CDR3 is CSARPMGRTSGGAELFF.

The sample holds many counts of this clone. The read ends 3 residues early relative to the CDR3; the germline J gene fills the gap. J is TRBJ1-6 and V is TRBV7-3; D possibly corresponds to TRBD1 (6 bases). Germline assignment: CDR1 SGHTA and CDR2 FQGTGA. With 4 bases removed from V and 4 bases from J, the gap between germline ends came to 11 bases. The CDR3 is made up of 15 amino acids. The part of the CDR3 DNA that was read is TGTGCCAGCAGCTCTCAGGACAGATATAATTCACCC. Its protein is CASSSQDRYNSP. The CDR3 in its entirety is CASSSQDRYNSPLHF.

This clone was seen repeatedly, ten times or more. From the germline J gene comes the end of the CDR3, since the read stops 3 residues before it. V is TRBV29-1 and J is TRBJ2-5, with D perhaps TRBD2 (5 bases). CDR1 and CDR2 (germline): SQVTM, ANQGSEA. V was cut by 4 bases and J by 5 bases, with 11 bases left in between. This CDR3 region has 12 residues. Partial CDR3 DNA: TGCAGCGTTGGTGAGGGTCGGGAGACC. Amino acids: CSVGEGRET. The CDR3 in its entirety is CSVGEGRETQYF.

This clone was observed many times. The read halts 3 residues ahead of the CDR3 end, with the missing end drawn from the germline J gene. The rearrangement uses TRBV6-2 or TRBV6-3 and TRBJ1-2; 9 nucleotides agree with TRBD1. V was clipped by 11 bases and J by 3 bases; unmatched bases: 13. Germline V gene lookup returns CDR1 MNHEY and CDR2 SVGEGT. CDR3 length: 15 residues. The CDR3 region is CARRDGQGRDYGYTF. The sequenced part of the CDR3 DNA is TGTGCCCGCCGCGATGGACAGGGGAGAGACTATGGC.

This clone was seen at least ten times. From the germline J gene comes the end of the CDR3, since the read stops 3 residues before it. The chain is built from TRBV4-1 and TRBJ2-7; the D is unclear. This CDR3 contains 13 residues. Deletions cut 6 bases from V and 2 bases from J, with 11 bases between. Germline V CDR1 and CDR2: MGHRA, YSYEKL. Partial CDR3 DNA: TGCGCCAGCAGTCAGACACCCACCTACGAG. Its protein product is CASSQTPTYE. The full-length CDR3 reads as CASSQTPTYEQYF.

This clone was seen a handful of times. The sequence runs out 3 residues before the end of the CDR3; the remainder is reconstructed from the germline J gene. V is TRBV2 and J is TRBJ1-3, with D unclear. V lost 7 bases to trimming and J lost 0 bases, with 10 bases between them. CDR1 SNHLY and CDR2 FYNNEI come from the germline V gene. The CDR3 has 14 amino acids. The chain's CDR3 is CASKTQSSGNTIYF. The CDR3 DNA, read in part, is TGTGCCAGCAAGACACAGAGCTCTGGAAACACC. Using reference TRBV2 and TRBJ1-3 for the parts outside the CDR3, the full variable domain is EPEVTQTPSHQVTQMGQEVILRCVPISNHLYFYWYRQILGQKVEFLVSFYNNEISEKSEIFDDQFSVERPDGSNFTLKIRSTKLEDSAMYFCASKTQSSGNTIYFGEGSWLTVV.

This clone was counted ten times or more. The observed sequence ends 3 residues before the CDR3 terminus, with the missing tail filled in from the germline J gene. The genes are TRBV12-3 or TRBV12-4 and TRBJ2-5; TRBD2 matches at 7 bases. The junction had 7 bases not matched to a gene; V was cut back by 6 bases and J by 0 bases. The CDR3 runs to 15 residues. CDR3 DNA, as far as it was read: TGTGCCAGCAGCTCCCTCGGGGGGTACCAAGAGACC. Its protein is CASSSLGGYQET. The entire CDR3 reads CASSSLGGYQETQYF.

This clone was seen ten or more times. Sequencing ends 3 residues short of the CDR3 end; the germline J gene provides the rest. The rearrangement links TRBV5-1 to TRBJ2-7; 13 positions match TRBD2. The V segment lost 4 bases and the J segment 6 bases; nucleotides outside the gene matches: 13. CDR1 is SGHRS and CDR2 is YFSETQ in the germline V gene. CDR3 size: 17 residues. CDR3 in amino acids: CASSLRTSGSKRGEQYF. The DNA read from the CDR3 is TGCGCCAGCAGCCTCAGGACTAGCGGGAGTAAAAGGGGCGAG.

This clone was observed at least ten times. The read is 3 residues too short to cover the CDR3 end, so that end is filled in from the germline J gene. This sequence joins TRBV5-6 and TRBJ1-1; D not certain. Germline CDR1 is SGHDT and CDR2 is YYEEEE. V was trimmed by 3 bases and J by 6 bases, leaving 9 bases between them. There are 12 residues in the CDR3. The CDR3 region is CASSSALAEAFF. CDR3 bases read: TGTGCCAGCAGCTCGGCCCTAGCTGAA. The full variable domain, with the rest looked up from reference TRBV5-6 and TRBJ1-1, is DAGVTQSPTHLIKTRGQQVTLRCSPKSGHDTVSWYQQALGQGPQFIFQYYEEEERQRGNFPDRFSGHQFPNYSSELNVNALLLGDSALYLCASSSALAEAFFGQGTRLTVV.

This clone was recorded at least ten times. Read sequence stops 3 residues before the CDR3 end, and the germline J gene provides the missing end. V is TRBV20-1 and J is TRBJ2-2; a weak D match, TRBD1 (6 bases). V was shortened by 8 bases and J by 3 bases, with 19 bases between the two germline ends. Germline V gives CDR1 DFQATT, CDR2 SNEGSKA (reference sequence). The CDR3 has 15 amino acids. The chain's CDR3 is CSTRDIEGDTGELFF. The DNA read from the CDR3 is TGCAGTACCCGGGACATCGAAGGGGACACCGGGGAG.

This clone has more than one count but fewer than ten. The read halts 3 residues ahead of the CDR3 end, with the missing end drawn from the germline J gene. V and J are TRBV5-1 and TRBJ2-4; tentative D call: TRBD1 (6 bases). This CDR3 spans 14 amino acids. Germline values: CDR1 SGHRS, CDR2 YFSETQ. CDR3 in amino acids: CASSLIQGQDGQYF. CDR3 bases read: TGCGCCAGCAGCTTGATCCAGGGGCAAGATGGT.

This clone was found many times. One end of the junction does not line up with germline, which may come from a read error. The read ends 3 residues before the CDR3 terminus; that terminus is restored from the germline J gene. V is TRBV4-2 and J is TRBJ1-4, with D perhaps matching TRBD1 (6 bases). Germline CDR1 and CDR2: LGHNA and YNFKEQ. The CDR3 covers 16 residues. CDR3 bases read: TGCGCCAGCAGCCAAGATCTTACAGGGCCTAATGAAAAA. As protein: CASSQDLTGPNEK. The entire CDR3 is CASSQDLTGPNEKLFF.

This clone appeared many times. The read falls 3 residues short of the CDR3 end, and the missing part is taken from the germline J gene. The rearrangement joins TRBV4-1 to TRBJ2-1, with a tentative D call TRBD2 (5 bases). Trimming removed 0 bases at V and 0 bases at J, with 15 bases between. Germline V gene data show CDR1 as MGHRA and CDR2 as YSYEKL. The CDR3 has 18 residues. The CDR3 here is CASSQEGYGGFSYNEQFF. The sequenced CDR3 bases are TGCGCCAGCAGCCAAGAGGGGTATGGCGGGTTCTCCTACAATGAG.

This clone was counted many times. The CDR3 goes on 3 residues after the read ends, and that part is filled in from the germline J gene. V usage is TRBV6-2 or TRBV6-3 and J usage is TRBJ1-6; 7 positions match TRBD1. This CDR3 is 14 amino acids long. Germline assignment: CDR1 MNHEY and CDR2 SVGEGT. V gave up 5 bases and J gave up 7 bases; unmatched junction bases: 5. The CDR3 loop is CASSAQGGNSPLHF. The CDR3 DNA, read in part, is TGTGCCAGCAGTGCGCAGGGGGGCAATTCACCC.

This clone was seen ten or more times. Read data end 3 residues before the CDR3 end; the end is taken from the germline J gene. The chain uses TRBV10-3 and TRBJ2-3, with D hard to call. There are 14 residues in the CDR3. Trimming pared 0 bases from V and 5 bases from J, leaving 9 bases between. CDR1 and CDR2 (germline): ENHRY, SYGVKD. The DNA read from the CDR3 is TGTGCCATCAGTGAGTCTTCTAGTGTAGATACG. Its translation: CAISESSSVDT. The CDR3 reads in full as CAISESSSVDTQYF.

This clone occurred many times. The CDR3 goes on 3 residues after the read ends, and that part is filled in from the germline J gene. The V gene is TRBV7-9, the J gene TRBJ2-5; TRBD1 aligns across 9 bases. V trimming: 5 bases; J trimming: 4 bases; junction bases outside the gene matches: 5. CDR3 length: 14 residues. Looked up from germline, CDR1 is SEHNR and CDR2 is FQNEAQ (reference sequence). This CDR3 is CASSPRQGGETQYF. The part of the CDR3 DNA that was read is TGTGCCAGCAGCCCGAGACAGGGGGGAGAGACC.

This clone was seen a few times. Read sequence stops 3 residues before the CDR3 end, and the germline J gene provides the missing end. The J gene is TRBJ2-3, the V gene TRBV19; 11 positions match TRBD1. CDR1 LNHDA and CDR2 SQIVND come from the germline V gene (reference sequence). The length of the CDR3 is 18 residues. Incomplete CDR3 DNA: TGTGCCAGTAGTATACCGGGACAGGGGGGCCTTAGCAATCAGCCG. Its translation: CASSIPGQGGLSNQP. Given in full, the CDR3 is CASSIPGQGGLSNQPQYF.

This clone was found many times. The read terminates 3 residues before the CDR3 end, so the remaining end is supplied by the germline J gene. This chain uses TRBV9 with TRBJ1-1; 10 bases fit TRBD1. The CDR3 covers 17 residues. Germline values: CDR1 SGDLS, CDR2 YYNGEE. The V gene end was trimmed by 3 bases and the J gene end by 3 bases; junction bases not matched to a gene: 11. The covered CDR3 bases are TGTGCCAGCAGCGAGGGACAGGGGCTAGTGTGGGACACTGAA. Protein product: CASSEGQGLVWDTE. In full, the CDR3 reads CASSEGQGLVWDTEAFF. Variable domain in full (rest from reference TRBV9 and TRBJ1-1): DSGVTQTPKHLITATGQRVTLRCSPRSGDLSVYWYQQSLDQGLQFLIQYYNGEERAKGNILERFSAQQFPDLHSELNLSSLELGDSALYFCASSEGQGLVWDTEAFFGQGTRLTVV.